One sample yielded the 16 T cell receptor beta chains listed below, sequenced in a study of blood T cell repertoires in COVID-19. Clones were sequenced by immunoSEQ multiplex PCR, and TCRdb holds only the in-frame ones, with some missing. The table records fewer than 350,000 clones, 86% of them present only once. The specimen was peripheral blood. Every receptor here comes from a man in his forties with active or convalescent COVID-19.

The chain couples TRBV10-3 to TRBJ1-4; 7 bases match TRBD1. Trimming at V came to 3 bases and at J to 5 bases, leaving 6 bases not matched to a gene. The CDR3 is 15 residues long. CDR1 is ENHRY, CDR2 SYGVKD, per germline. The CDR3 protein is CAISDSTGENEKLFF. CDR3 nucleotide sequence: TGTGCCATCAGTGACTCTACAGGGGAGAATGAAAAACTGTTTTTT.

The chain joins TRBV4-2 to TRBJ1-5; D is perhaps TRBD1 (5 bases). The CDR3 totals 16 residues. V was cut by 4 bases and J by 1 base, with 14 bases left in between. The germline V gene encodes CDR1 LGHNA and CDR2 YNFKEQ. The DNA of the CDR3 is TGTGCCAGCAGCCCGATAGGAGACAGAAGCAATCAGCCCCAGCATTTT. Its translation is CASSPIGDRSNQPQHF.

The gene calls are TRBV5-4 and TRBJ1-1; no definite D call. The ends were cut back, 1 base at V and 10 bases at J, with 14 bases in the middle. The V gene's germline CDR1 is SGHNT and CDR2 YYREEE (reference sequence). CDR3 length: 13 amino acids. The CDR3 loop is CASSLLGGTGAFF. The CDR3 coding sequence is TGTGCCAGCAGCTTGTTAGGCGGAACCGGAGCTTTCTTT.

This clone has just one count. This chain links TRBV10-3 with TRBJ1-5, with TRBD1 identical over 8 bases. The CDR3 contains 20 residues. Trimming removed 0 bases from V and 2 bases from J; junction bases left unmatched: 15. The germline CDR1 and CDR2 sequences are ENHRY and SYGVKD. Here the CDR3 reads CAISESYGSGGAKGNQPQHF. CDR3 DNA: TGTGCCATCAGTGAGTCGTATGGTTCAGGGGGCGCGAAGGGCAATCAGCCCCAGCATTTT.

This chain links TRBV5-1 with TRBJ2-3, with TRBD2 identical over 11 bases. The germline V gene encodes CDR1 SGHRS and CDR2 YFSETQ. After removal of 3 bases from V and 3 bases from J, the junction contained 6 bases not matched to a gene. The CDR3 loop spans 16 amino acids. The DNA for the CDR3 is TGCGCCAGCAGCTCTCAGACTAGCGGGGCAACAGATACGCAGTATTTT. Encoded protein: CASSSQTSGATDTQYF.

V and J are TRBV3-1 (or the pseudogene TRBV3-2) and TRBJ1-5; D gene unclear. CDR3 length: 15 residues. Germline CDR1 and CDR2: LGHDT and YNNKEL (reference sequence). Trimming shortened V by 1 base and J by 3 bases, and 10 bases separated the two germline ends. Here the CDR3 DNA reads TGTGCCAGCAGCCAAGGATCCGGGGTCAATCAGCCCCAGCATTTT. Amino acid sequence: CASSQGSGVNQPQHF.

CDR3 sequence (DNA): TGTGCCAGCAGTGGCGGGGGTAGCTCCTACAATGAGCAGTTCTTC. This codes for CASSGGGSSYNEQFF. V gene TRBV2 combines with J gene TRBJ2-1; the match to TRBD2 covers 7 bases. The CDR3 is made up of 15 amino acids. Per the germline V gene, CDR1 is SNHLY and CDR2 is FYNNEI. J lost 0 bases, V lost 4 bases, and 3 bases had no gene match.

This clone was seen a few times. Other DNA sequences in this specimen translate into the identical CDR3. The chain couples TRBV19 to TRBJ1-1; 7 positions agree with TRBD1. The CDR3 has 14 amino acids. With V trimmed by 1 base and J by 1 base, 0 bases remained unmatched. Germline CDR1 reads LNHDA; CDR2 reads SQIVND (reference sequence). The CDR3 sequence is CASSIGQGNTEAFF. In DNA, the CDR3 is TGTGCCAGTAGTATAGGACAGGGGAACACTGAAGCTTTCTTT.

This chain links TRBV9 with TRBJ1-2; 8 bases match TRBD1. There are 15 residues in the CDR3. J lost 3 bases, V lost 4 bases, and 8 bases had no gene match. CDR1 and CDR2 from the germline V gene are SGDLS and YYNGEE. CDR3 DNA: TGTGCCAGCAGCCCTGAAGGACAGGGAGACTATGGCTACACCTTC. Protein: CASSPEGQGDYGYTF.

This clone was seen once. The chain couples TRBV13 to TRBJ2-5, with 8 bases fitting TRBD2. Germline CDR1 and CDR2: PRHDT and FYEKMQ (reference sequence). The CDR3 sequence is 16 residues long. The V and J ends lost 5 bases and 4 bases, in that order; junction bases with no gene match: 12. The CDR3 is CASSPPGSGARETQYF. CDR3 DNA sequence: TGTGCCAGCAGCCCCCCTGGTAGCGGGGCGAGAGAGACCCAGTACTTC.

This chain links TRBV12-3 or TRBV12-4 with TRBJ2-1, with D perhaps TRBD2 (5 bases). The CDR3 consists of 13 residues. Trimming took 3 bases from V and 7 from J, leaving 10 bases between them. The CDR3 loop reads CASSLGEPNEQFF. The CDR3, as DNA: TGTGCCAGCAGTTTGGGAGAGCCTAATGAGCAGTTCTTC.

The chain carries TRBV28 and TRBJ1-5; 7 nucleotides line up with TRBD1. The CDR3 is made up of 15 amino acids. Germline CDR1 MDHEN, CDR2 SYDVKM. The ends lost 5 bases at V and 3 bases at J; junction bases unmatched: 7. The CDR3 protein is CASSPRTGNNQPQHF. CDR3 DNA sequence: TGTGCCAGCAGTCCCCGGACAGGAAACAATCAGCCCCAGCATTTT.

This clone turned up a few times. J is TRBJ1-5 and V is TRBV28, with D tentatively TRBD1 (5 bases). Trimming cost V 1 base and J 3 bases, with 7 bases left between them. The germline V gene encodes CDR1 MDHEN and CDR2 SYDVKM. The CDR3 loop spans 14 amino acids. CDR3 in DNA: TGTGCCAGCAGTTTATACAGGATCAATCAGCCCCAGCATTTT. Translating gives CASSLYRINQPQHF.

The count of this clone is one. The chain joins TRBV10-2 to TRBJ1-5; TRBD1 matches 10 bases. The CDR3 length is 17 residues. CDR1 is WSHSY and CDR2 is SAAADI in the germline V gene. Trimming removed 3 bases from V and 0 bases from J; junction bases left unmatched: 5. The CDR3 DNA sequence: TGCGCCAGCAGTGACACCGGGACAGGGGTTAGCAATCAGCCCCAGCATTTT. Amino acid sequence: CASSDTGTGVSNQPQHF.

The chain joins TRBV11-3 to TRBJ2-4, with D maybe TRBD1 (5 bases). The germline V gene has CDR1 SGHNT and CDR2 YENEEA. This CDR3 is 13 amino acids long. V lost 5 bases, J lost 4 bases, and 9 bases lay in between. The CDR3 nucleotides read TGTGCCAGCAGCCCCGACAGAAAAAACATTCAGTACTTC. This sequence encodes CASSPDRKNIQYF.

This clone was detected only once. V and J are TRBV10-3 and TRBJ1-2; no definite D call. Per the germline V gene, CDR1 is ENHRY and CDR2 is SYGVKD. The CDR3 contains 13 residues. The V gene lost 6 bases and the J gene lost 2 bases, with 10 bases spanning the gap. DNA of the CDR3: TGTGCCATCAGCGGGTCTTTAAACTATGGCTACACCTTC. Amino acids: CAISGSLNYGYTF.